The 27 T cell receptor beta chains listed next were all sequenced from one sample in a study of cytomegalovirus exposure and HLA in healthy donors. 60 Vbeta and 13 Jbeta primers were used in PCR. Generated by immunoSEQ multiplex PCR, the TCRdb table keeps only in-frame clones and is missing some. The table has about 230,000 clones, about 85% seen once. The sequencing sample was made of PBMCs. These receptors all stem from a girl aged 2-10 years in good health and CMV-seronegative.

The CDR3 loop reads CAISEFGLAGGEQYF. The CDR3 DNA follows: TGTGCCATCAGTGAGTTCGGACTAGCGGGAGGCGAGCAGTACTTC. The chain joins TRBV10-3 to TRBJ2-7; TRBD2 aligns across 14 bases. V gave up 1 base and J gave up 6 bases; unmatched junction bases: 2. In germline, CDR1 is ENHRY, CDR2 SYGVKD. This CDR3 contains 15 residues.

J is TRBJ1-5 and V is TRBV6-5, with D perhaps TRBD1 (5 bases). Germline CDR1 and CDR2: MNHEY and SVGAGI. The germline V and J ends were trimmed by 8 bases and 4 bases, with 9 bases remaining between them. The CDR3 has 12 amino acids. The CDR3 spells CASLQENQPQHF. The CDR3 region has the DNA TGTGCCAGCTTACAGGAGAATCAGCCCCAGCATTTT.

The J gene is TRBJ1-4, the V gene TRBV7-9, with D perhaps TRBD1 (5 bases). Germline loops: CDR1 SEHNR, CDR2 FQNEAQ (reference sequence). The CDR3 loop spans 16 amino acids. V was trimmed by 1 base and J by 4 bases, leaving 13 bases between them. Here the CDR3 reads CASSLVLQGGNEKLFF. CDR3 in DNA: TGTGCCAGCAGCTTAGTTTTGCAGGGAGGTAATGAAAAACTGTTTTTT.

The V gene is TRBV5-6, the J gene TRBJ2-6; perhaps TRBD1 as D (8 bases). Germline V CDR1 and CDR2: SGHDT, YYEEEE. The V end was cut by 4 bases, the J end by 1 base, with 21 bases between. The CDR3 has 19 residues. The DNA for the CDR3 is TGTGCCAGCAGCACAAGCGGGACAGGAAGGATTTCTGGGGCCAACGTCCTGACTTTC. Translation gives CASSTSGTGRISGANVLTF.

CDR3 residues: CSVVPYTNREQFF. The CDR3 DNA reads as TGCAGCGTTGTTCCTTATACGAATAGAGAGCAGTTCTTC. The chain carries TRBV29-1 and TRBJ2-1; D unresolved. The CDR3 extends over 13 amino acids. Germline CDR1 and CDR2: SQVTM and ANQGSEA. V lost 4 bases and J 10 bases, leaving 17 bases between the germline ends.

The chain combines TRBV5-4 with TRBJ2-7; the match to TRBD1 covers 8 bases. With 4 bases clipped from V and 6 bases from J, the junction kept 12 bases outside the gene matches. Per germline, CDR1 SGHNT and CDR2 YYREEE (reference sequence). The CDR3 loop spans 15 amino acids. The chain's CDR3 is CASSKTTGERGEQYF. CDR3 bases: TGTGCCAGCAGCAAGACGACAGGGGAGAGAGGCGAGCAGTACTTC.

V and J are TRBV6-5 and TRBJ2-1; TRBD2 matches at 12 bases. V shed 5 bases, J shed 9 bases, and the junction held 8 bases outside the gene matches. There are 15 residues in the CDR3. Germline V gives CDR1 MNHEY, CDR2 SVGAGI. The CDR3 region is CASSVPGLAGGEQFF. As DNA, the CDR3 is TGTGCCAGCAGTGTGCCGGGACTAGCGGGTGGTGAGCAGTTCTTC.

In this sample, this clone turned up a few times. The V gene is TRBV10-1, the J gene TRBJ2-3, with no clear D. Trimming took 3 bases from V and 0 from J, leaving 10 bases between them. CDR3 length: 15 residues. CDR1 is WNHNN and CDR2 is SYGVQD in the germline V gene (reference sequence). Here the CDR3 reads CASSDSLTSTDTQYF. In DNA, the CDR3 is TGCGCCAGCAGTGACTCGCTCACTAGCACAGATACGCAGTATTTT.

In this sample, this clone turned up once. V is TRBV30 and J is TRBJ2-1; D may be TRBD2 (6 bases). CDR1 is GTSNPN and CDR2 is SVGIG in the germline V gene (reference sequence). V gave up 2 bases and J gave up 5 bases, with 16 bases separating them. The CDR3 consists of 15 residues. The CDR3 DNA is TGTGCCTGGAGTCTCCTCCGCGGGGCCAACAATGAGCAGTTCTTC. Translated: CAWSLLRGANNEQFF.

This clone was detected a few times. The gene calls are TRBV10-3 and TRBJ2-7; TRBD1 agrees at 7 bases. Germline CDR1 reads ENHRY; CDR2 reads SYGVKD. V lost 6 bases and J lost 7; bases outside the gene matches: 0. The CDR3 runs to 10 residues. CDR3 sequence reads: CAIRDREQYF. As DNA, the CDR3 is TGTGCCATCAGGGACAGGGAGCAGTACTTC.

J is TRBJ2-7 and V is TRBV9; 12 bases fit TRBD2. V gave up 4 bases and J gave up 6 bases; unmatched junction bases: 11. This CDR3 region has 16 residues. CDR1 SGDLS and CDR2 YYNGEE come from the germline V gene. The CDR3 spells CASSPRLAGDASEQYF. CDR3 sequence (DNA): TGTGCCAGCAGCCCGCGACTAGCGGGGGACGCTAGCGAGCAGTACTTC.

The chain recombines TRBV2 with TRBJ1-2; D is undetermined. The V gene lost 2 bases and the J gene lost 7 bases, with 11 bases spanning the gap. CDR3 length equals 13 residues. From germline, CDR1 is SNHLY and CDR2 FYNNEI. CDR3 sequence reads: CASSESVTGGYTF. CDR3 DNA: TGTGCCAGCAGTGAAAGTGTTACCGGTGGCTACACCTTC.

The CDR3 sequence: CSAGTPATNEKLFF. In DNA, the CDR3 is TGCAGCGCAGGGACACCAGCAACTAATGAAAAACTGTTTTTT. The chain links TRBV29-1 to TRBJ1-4, with D perhaps matching TRBD1 (6 bases). The CDR3 covers 14 residues. V was trimmed by 7 bases and J by 0 bases, leaving 12 bases between them. The germline CDR1 and CDR2 sequences are SQVTM and ANQGSEA.

The chain is built from TRBV10-2 and TRBJ2-5, with D maybe TRBD1 (6 bases). V shed 7 bases and J shed 5 bases, with 20 bases lying between them. Germline assignment: CDR1 WSHSY and CDR2 SAAADI. The CDR3 contains 15 residues. The CDR3 DNA sequence: TGCGCCAGCAACCTACAGGGTGGGCTCGGGGAGACCCAGTACTTC. Amino acids: CASNLQGGLGETQYF.

The rearrangement uses TRBV6-1 and TRBJ1-1; D is unclear. With 9 bases removed from V and 8 bases from J, the gap between germline ends came to 13 bases. Per the germline V gene, CDR1 is MNHNS and CDR2 is SASEGT. There are 11 residues in the CDR3. The CDR3 coding sequence is TGTGCCAGTTCCGACGGAGGGGAAGCTTTCTTT. Amino acid sequence: CASSDGGEAFF.

This chain links TRBV10-3 with TRBJ1-6; D is unclear. Trimming took 4 bases from V and 7 from J, leaving 8 bases between them. CDR1 is ENHRY and CDR2 is SYGVKD in the germline V gene. The CDR3 extends over 13 amino acids. The CDR3 sequence is CAISGRLNSPLHF. DNA of the CDR3: TGTGCCATCAGTGGCAGGCTCAATTCACCCCTCCACTTT.

This clone was counted between two and nine times. The chain couples TRBV4-2 to TRBJ2-3; 9 bases agree with TRBD2. The CDR3 covers 14 residues. CDR1 and CDR2 (germline): LGHNA, YNFKEQ. J gave up 4 bases and V 3 bases, and 2 bases lay outside the gene matches. This CDR3 reads CASSQRGGADTQYF. The CDR3 DNA follows: TGTGCCAGCAGCCAGCGGGGGGGCGCAGATACGCAGTATTTT.

The rearrangement links TRBV10-2 to TRBJ2-1, with 7 nucleotides matching TRBD2. From germline, CDR1 is WSHSY and CDR2 SAAADI. The CDR3 is 15 amino acids. The V segment lost 6 bases and the J segment 0 bases; nucleotides outside the gene matches: 5. The CDR3 sequence is CASRPSSGSYNEQFF. The CDR3 coding sequence is TGCGCCAGCAGGCCTTCTAGCGGCTCCTACAATGAGCAGTTCTTC.

Here the CDR3 reads CASSLGHLRETNEKLFF. CDR3 nucleotide sequence: TGTGCCAGCAGCCTTGGACACCTAAGGGAAACTAATGAAAAACTGTTTTTT. This chain uses TRBV7-9 with TRBJ1-4, with a weak D call TRBD1 (5 bases). This CDR3 region has 17 residues. V shed 5 bases and J shed 1 base, with 17 bases lying between them. Germline CDR1 SEHNR, CDR2 FQNEAQ (reference sequence).

The genes are TRBV5-5 and TRBJ1-2; D perhaps matches TRBD1 (5 bases). The germline gives CDR1 SGHKS, CDR2 YYEKEE (reference sequence). This CDR3 is 12 amino acids long. The V end lost 2 bases, the J end lost 3 bases, and 5 bases lay between the germline ends. CDR3 nucleotides: TGTGCCAGCAGCTTCAGGGACTATGGCTACACCTTC. Protein: CASSFRDYGYTF.

The gene calls are TRBV5-4 and TRBJ2-3; 10 nucleotides line up with TRBD1. Germline values: CDR1 SGHNT, CDR2 YYREEE (reference sequence). With 0 bases clipped from V and 4 bases from J, the junction kept 5 bases outside the gene matches. The CDR3 length is 16 residues. The CDR3 sequence is CASSLVGQGVADTQYF. The CDR3 region has the DNA TGTGCCAGCAGCTTGGTTGGACAGGGGGTTGCAGATACGCAGTATTTT.

This chain links TRBV2 with TRBJ1-6; D not certain. Germline V lookup: CDR1 SNHLY, CDR2 FYNNEI. The CDR3 has 13 residues. V was pared by 8 bases and J by 4 bases, with 9 bases between. The DNA for the CDR3 is TGTGCCAGCTCCTCGGGGTATAATTCACCCCTCCACTTT. Translating gives CASSSGYNSPLHF.

This clone was observed once. The chain joins TRBV4-2 to TRBJ2-7, with D possibly being TRBD2 (6 bases). CDR1 and CDR2 (germline): LGHNA, YNFKEQ. The CDR3 contains 15 residues. Deletions cut 0 bases from V and 3 bases from J, with 12 bases between. CDR3 DNA sequence: TGTGCCAGCAGCCAAGAGAACCCGGGGGACTACGAGCAGTACTTC. Its protein product is CASSQENPGDYEQYF.

The chain carries TRBV5-4 and TRBJ2-7, with D possibly TRBD2 on 6 matching bases. CDR3 length: 16 amino acids. The germline V and J ends were trimmed by 4 bases and 3 bases, with 20 bases remaining between them. The germline V gene has CDR1 SGHNT and CDR2 YYREEE (reference sequence). The CDR3, as DNA: TGTGCCAGCAGCCCCGACGGAAGGCGGGGCTACTACGAGCAGTACTTC. This gives the protein CASSPDGRRGYYEQYF.

The rearrangement joins TRBV6-1 to TRBJ2-7, with 8 nucleotides matching TRBD1. This CDR3 region has 13 residues. V dropped 6 bases and J dropped 2; count of bases not matched to a gene: 3. The germline gives CDR1 MNHNS, CDR2 SASEGT. The CDR3 sequence: CASRTGVPYEQYF. The CDR3, as DNA: TGTGCCAGCAGGACAGGGGTCCCCTACGAGCAGTACTTC.

The J gene is TRBJ1-5, the V gene TRBV5-1; D ambiguous. The V and J ends lost 4 bases and 7 bases respectively, with 18 bases between them. The CDR3 has 15 residues. Germline CDR1 and CDR2: SGHRS and YFSETQ. CDR3 sequence reads: CASSPAPGGGQPQHF. In DNA form, the CDR3 reads TGCGCCAGCAGCCCCGCTCCGGGAGGAGGCCAGCCCCAGCATTTT.

This clone came up once. The rearrangement links TRBV5-5 to TRBJ1-4; possible D gene TRBD1, 5 bases. The V and J ends lost 6 bases and 2 bases respectively, with 11 bases between them. This CDR3 is 14 amino acids long. The germline gives CDR1 SGHKS, CDR2 YYEKEE (reference sequence). CDR3 bases: TGTGCCAGCAACCTTGGGGGGACTAATGAAAAACTGTTTTTT. This gives the protein CASNLGGTNEKLFF.